This passage covers 10 T cell receptor beta chains from one sample sequenced in a study of blood T cell repertoires in COVID-19. Profiled with immunoSEQ multiplex PCR; TCRdb holds only in-frame clones, not every one. This table has some 150,000 clones, around 85% appearing once. The specimen sequenced was peripheral blood. The receptor source for this set is a woman aged 40 to 50 with active or convalescent COVID-19.

The chain couples TRBV21-1 to TRBJ1-5; the table's TRBD1 call for D was not verified on the DNA. TRBV21-1 counts as a pseudogene. The CDR3 sequence is 17 residues long. Here the CDR3 reads CASSKRRTGGSHQPQHF. As DNA, the CDR3 is TGTGCCAGCAGCAAGCGGAGGACAGGGGGATCCCATCAGCCCCAGCATTTT.

This clone was detected only once. J is TRBJ1-1 and V is TRBV11-2; 8 positions match TRBD1. This CDR3 has 18 residues. With V trimmed by 1 base and J by 0 bases, 10 bases remained unmatched. Germline V gene sequence: CDR1 SGHAT, CDR2 FQNNGV. CDR3 in amino acids: CASSLGRGTGAVNTEAFF. The CDR3 nucleotides are TGTGCCAGCAGCTTAGGGCGGGGGACAGGTGCCGTGAACACTGAAGCTTTCTTT.

This clone has a single count. The rearrangement joins TRBV7-2 to TRBJ1-5; D call uncertain. Germline CDR1 is SGHTA and CDR2 is FQGNSA. Trimming removed 5 bases at V and 6 bases at J, with 11 bases between. The CDR3 totals 13 residues. CDR3 amino acids: CASSTNLGQPQHF. In DNA, the CDR3 is TGTGCCAGCAGCACCAACCTCGGTCAGCCCCAGCATTTT.

This clone was seen a few times. The chain is built from TRBV6-5 and TRBJ1-1, with no clear D. The CDR3 consists of 11 residues. The V and J ends lost 7 bases and 3 bases respectively, with 6 bases between them. Germline values: CDR1 MNHEY, CDR2 SVGAGI. This chain's CDR3 is CASKSYTEAFF. CDR3 sequence (DNA): TGTGCCAGCAAATCCTACACTGAAGCTTTCTTT.

This sequence joins TRBV11-2 and TRBJ2-2, with TRBD2 identical over 8 bases. This CDR3 region has 19 residues. Germline V gene lookup returns CDR1 SGHAT and CDR2 FQNNGV. J lost 4 bases, V lost 5 bases, and 18 bases had no gene match. The DNA for the CDR3 is TGTGCCAGCAGCCCAATCCCCGGGGCGCGGGGGGCTAGCACCGGGGAGCTGTTTTTT. This gives the protein CASSPIPGARGASTGELFF.

This chain joins TRBV5-6 and TRBJ2-5; D possibly corresponds to TRBD1 (8 bases). The CDR3 sequence is 13 residues long. V lost 4 bases and J lost 9, with 16 bases in between. Germline CDR1 SGHDT, CDR2 YYEEEE. This CDR3 reads CASSPYRGGSQYF. The CDR3 DNA sequence: TGTGCCAGCAGCCCGTACAGGGGGGGCTCCCAGTACTTC. The whole variable domain, filled in from reference TRBV5-6 and TRBJ2-5, reads DAGVTQSPTHLIKTRGQQVTLRCSPKSGHDTVSWYQQALGQGPQFIFQYYEEEERQRGNFPDRFSGHQFPNYSSELNVNALLLGDSALYLCASSPYRGGSQYFGPGTRLLVL.

V gene TRBV10-3 combines with J gene TRBJ1-1; 10 bases map to TRBD1. The CDR3 loop spans 15 amino acids. Germline loops: CDR1 ENHRY, CDR2 SYGVKD. V lost 4 bases, J lost 5 bases, and 7 bases stayed unmatched. The CDR3 spells CAISGPGQGTTEAFF. The DNA for the CDR3 is TGTGCCATCAGTGGCCCGGGACAGGGGACGACTGAAGCTTTCTTT.

The CDR3 DNA sequence: TGTGCCAGCAGCTCGAACAGGGGGCGCATAGAGACCCAGTACTTC. This sequence encodes CASSSNRGRIETQYF. This chain connects TRBV5-4 to TRBJ2-5, with 9 bases that match TRBD1. The CDR3 runs 15 residues. Germline CDR1 is SGHNT and CDR2 is YYREEE (reference sequence). Losses at the gene ends were 3 bases for V and 4 bases for J; bases not matched to a gene: 7.

This clone came up once. The V gene is TRBV18, the J gene TRBJ1-2, with 9 bases fitting TRBD1. This CDR3 has 16 residues. CDR1 and CDR2 from the germline V gene are KGHSH and LQKENI. Germline trimming cut 3 bases from V and 5 bases from J; bases unmatched to any gene: 10. CDR3 sequence: CASSPTPTGGRYGYTF. The CDR3 DNA follows: TGTGCCAGCTCACCTACGCCGACAGGGGGACGGTATGGCTACACCTTC. Together with reference TRBV18 and TRBJ1-2, the CDR3 gives the full variable domain: NAGVMQNPRHLVRRRGQEARLRCSPMKGHSHVYWYRQLPEEGLKFMVYLQKENIIDESGMPKERFSAEFPKEGPSILRIQQVVRGDSAAYFCASSPTPTGGRYGYTFGSGTRLTVV.

This clone occurred once. The gene calls are TRBV9 and TRBJ2-7; 9 bases agree with TRBD2. Per germline, CDR1 SGDLS and CDR2 YYNGEE. V shed 3 bases, J shed 5 bases, and the junction held 6 bases outside the gene matches. This CDR3 is 14 amino acids long. CDR3 in amino acids: CASSATLAGNEQYF. In DNA, the CDR3 is TGTGCCAGCAGCGCGACGCTAGCGGGGAACGAGCAGTACTTC.